The clone carrying this T cell receptor (beta chain) has a count of ten or more. The record originates from a study of blood T cells in healthy people across ages. The authors ran a second PCR of 7 to 11 cycles using a sample-barcoded 5' primer and a J-beta primer mix. TCRdb itself ran the 5' RACE reads through MiXCR, one entry per CDR3 protein. The sample carries about 1,500,000 distinct CDR3 sequences, 28% recorded once. J lost 0 bases, V lost 0 bases, and 0 bases had no gene match. The CDR3 has 15 residues. The germline V gene encodes CDR1 SGDLS and CDR2 YYNGEE. The J gene is TRBJ2-3, the V gene TRBV9, with 8 bases aligning to TRBD2. The clonotype was recovered from a woman aged 25 to 39 in good health. The sequenced sample was blood. This chain's CDR3 is CASSVGGGSTDTQYF. In DNA form, the CDR3 reads TGTGCCAGCAGCGTAGGCGGGGGGAGCACAGATACGCAGTATTTT.